What follows are 32 T cell receptor beta chains derived from one specimen sequenced in a study of blood T cell repertoires in COVID-19 (dated by TCRdb to the early 2020s). Preparation of the library involved the immunoSEQ multiplex PCR assay. The table was pulled from immuneACCESS by TCRdb, which kept in-frame rearrangements only. Such tables lose some clones; where checked, under half of the loss comes from unresolved V genes, and the rest has no known cause. The sample contains 95,000 to 100,000 clones, 81% of them found a single time. Approximately 12% of the sample comes from the top ten. Sequences were obtained from peripheral blood. All receptors come from a woman older than 75 with acute or convalescent COVID-19.

V is TRBV7-8 and J is TRBJ2-7; D is possibly TRBD1 or TRBD2 (5 bases each). The CDR3 spans 13 residues. CDR1 is SGHVS and CDR2 is FQNEAQ in the germline V gene. Trimming pared 5 bases from V and 4 bases from J, leaving 12 bases between. The DNA for the CDR3 is TGTGCCAGCAGCCGAGGGGAGCGGTACGAGCAGTACGTC. Translating gives CASSRGERYEQYV.

This sequence joins TRBV18 and TRBJ1-2, with 11 bases that match TRBD1. Trimming at V came to 1 base and at J to 2 bases, leaving 6 bases not matched to a gene. The germline CDR1 and CDR2 sequences are KGHSH and LQKENI. The length of the CDR3 is 17 residues. CDR3 amino acids: CASSPRDRGKLNYGYTF. The CDR3 DNA reads TGTGCCAGCTCACCACGGGACAGGGGGAAGTTGAACTATGGCTACACCTTC.

The rearrangement uses TRBV28 and TRBJ2-7, with 8 bases that match TRBD1. The CDR3 covers 13 residues. Germline loops: CDR1 MDHEN, CDR2 SYDVKM. V shed 6 bases, J shed 7 bases, and the junction held 8 bases outside the gene matches. CDR3 bases: TGTGCCAGCAGCGGACAGGGAACTAGAGAGCAGTACGTC. Translating gives CASSGQGTREQYV.

This clone was seen just once. The chain recombines TRBV9 with TRBJ2-3, with 13 bases lining up with TRBD2. Unmatched junction bases numbered 12, after V lost 3 bases and J lost 5 bases. This CDR3 spans 18 amino acids. Germline loops: CDR1 SGDLS, CDR2 YYNGEE. CDR3 amino acids: CASSAIMRLAGGGDTQYF. Written as DNA, the CDR3 is TGTGCCAGCAGCGCCATTATGCGACTAGCGGGGGGTGGAGATACGCAGTATTTT.

Notes on this clone: Other DNA sequences in this specimen translate into the identical CDR3. DNA of the CDR3: TGCAGTGCTACAACGGGTGAAAAACTGTTTTTT. This translates into CSATTGEKLFF. This chain joins TRBV20-1 and TRBJ1-4; D remains ambiguous. V lost 4 bases and J lost 7, with 7 bases in between. The CDR3 has 11 residues. Germline V gives CDR1 DFQATT, CDR2 SNEGSKA (reference sequence).

The J gene is TRBJ2-7, the V gene TRBV5-6; no reliable D call. This CDR3 is built from 11 residues. Germline V gives CDR1 SGHDT, CDR2 YYEEEE. Deletions cut 3 bases from V and 3 bases from J, with 4 bases between. Written as DNA, the CDR3 is TGTGCCAGCAGCTCAGGCTACGAGCAGTACGTC. It specifies CASSSGYEQYV.

This chain links TRBV7-9 with TRBJ2-1; D perhaps matches TRBD2 (5 bases). The CDR3 sequence is 15 residues long. Germline values: CDR1 SEHNR, CDR2 FQNEAQ (reference sequence). V lost 5 bases, J lost 4 bases, and 15 bases lay in between. The CDR3 coding sequence is TGTGCCAGCAGCAATCCACTAGGGAGATACAATGAGCAGTTCTTC. The encoded protein is CASSNPLGRYNEQFF.

The chain recombines TRBV4-2 with TRBJ1-5; 7 bases agree with TRBD1. This CDR3 has 16 residues. Germline V gives CDR1 LGHNA, CDR2 YNFKEQ. V trimming: 2 bases; J trimming: 2 bases; junction bases outside the gene matches: 6. This CDR3 reads CASSQLQGVGNQPQHF. The CDR3 nucleotides read TGTGCCAGCAGCCAATTGCAGGGGGTAGGCAATCAGCCCCAGCATTTT.

The gene calls are TRBV25-1 and TRBJ1-6; 8 bases are a match to TRBD1. The CDR3 runs to 16 residues. V shed 2 bases, J shed 0 bases, and the junction held 0 bases outside the gene matches. Germline V gene lookup returns CDR1 MGHDK and CDR2 SYGVNS. The CDR3 reads CASSETGGSYNSPLHF. CDR3 coding DNA: TGTGCCAGCAGTGAAACAGGGGGCTCCTATAATTCACCCCTCCACTTT. The entire variable domain, with the rest obtained from reference TRBV25-1 and TRBJ1-6, is as follows: EADIYQTPRYLVIGTGKKITLECSQTMGHDKMYWYQQDPGMELHLIHYSYGVNSTEKGDLSSESTVSRIRTEHFPLTLESARPSHTSQYLCASSETGGSYNSPLHFGNGTRLTVT.

The chain couples TRBV19 to TRBJ1-2; D is unclear. The CDR3 has 14 amino acids. Between the trimmed V and J ends, which lost 3 bases and 4 bases, there was a span of 12 bases. The V gene's germline CDR1 is LNHDA and CDR2 SQIVND (reference sequence). The CDR3 DNA reads as TGTGCCAGTAGTATTGGGTATAGCGCCTATGGCTACACCTTC. It specifies CASSIGYSAYGYTF. Based on the CDR3 plus reference TRBV19 and TRBJ1-2, the full variable domain is DGGITQSPKYLFRKEGQNVTLSCEQNLNHDAMYWYRQDPGQGLRLIYYSQIVNDFQKGDIAEGYSVSREKKESFPLTVTSAQKNPTAFYLCASSIGYSAYGYTFGSGTRLTVV.

The genes are TRBV6-2 or TRBV6-3 and TRBJ2-7, with TRBD2 matching 9 bases. Germline CDR1 reads MNHEY; CDR2 reads SVGEGT. The CDR3 spans 18 residues. With V trimmed by 0 bases and J by 0 bases, 9 bases remained unmatched. CDR3 amino acids: CASSYSAGGPLTSYEQYF. CDR3 nucleotide sequence: TGTGCCAGCAGTTACTCAGCGGGGGGCCCCCTAACCTCCTACGAGCAGTACTTC.

The chain carries TRBV4-3 and TRBJ1-6; D might be TRBD1 (6 bases). Looked up from germline, CDR1 is LGHNA and CDR2 is YSLEER. The V end lost 0 bases, the J end lost 5 bases, and 11 bases lay between the germline ends. This CDR3 spans 16 amino acids. The CDR3 nucleotides are TGCGCCAGCAGCCAAGATGGGGGGGGCCATAATTCACCCCTCCACTTT. This encodes CASSQDGGGHNSPLHF.

The chain combines TRBV28 with TRBJ2-6; TRBD2 might be the D (6 bases). The CDR3 is 15 amino acids. The V end lost 6 bases, the J end lost 0 bases, and 9 bases lay between the germline ends. CDR1 and CDR2 from the germline V gene are MDHEN and SYDVKM. CDR3 amino acids: CASSLGGSGANVLTF. CDR3 nucleotide sequence: TGTGCCAGCAGCCTGGGGGGCTCTGGGGCCAACGTCCTGACTTTC.

This sequence joins TRBV10-1 and TRBJ2-3; TRBD1 matches 9 bases. J was trimmed by 5 bases and V by 3 bases; bases with no gene match: 6. Germline-derived CDR1 and CDR2 are WNHNN and SYGVQD (reference sequence). This CDR3 is built from 15 residues. The CDR3, as DNA: TGCGCCAGCAGTGATCTGGACAGGGGATTAGATACGCAGTATTTT. It translates to CASSDLDRGLDTQYF.

This chain connects TRBV4-3 to TRBJ1-6; unclear D gene. The germline V and J ends were trimmed by 0 bases and 7 bases, with 13 bases remaining between them. Germline V CDR1 and CDR2: LGHNA, YSLEER. The CDR3 length is 16 residues. The CDR3 DNA is TGCGCCAGCAGCCAAGAGACTAGGGCCCCCAATTCACCCCTCCACTTT. As protein: CASSQETRAPNSPLHF.

The chain joins TRBV19 to TRBJ1-2; no clear D. The CDR3 loop spans 14 amino acids. Trimming removed 3 bases from V and 0 bases from J, with 8 bases in between. Per germline, CDR1 LNHDA and CDR2 SQIVND (reference sequence). The CDR3 loop is CASSMWSSNYGYTF. The DNA for the CDR3 is TGTGCCAGTAGTATGTGGAGCTCTAACTATGGCTACACCTTC. The entire variable domain, with the rest obtained from reference TRBV19 and TRBJ1-2, is as follows: DGGITQSPKYLFRKEGQNVTLSCEQNLNHDAMYWYRQDPGQGLRLIYYSQIVNDFQKGDIAEGYSVSREKKESFPLTVTSAQKNPTAFYLCASSMWSSNYGYTFGSGTRLTVV.

The chain employs TRBV6-6 and TRBJ2-7; D is ambiguous. V was cut by 2 bases and J by 0 bases, with 8 bases left in between. Germline lookup yields CDR1 MNHNY and CDR2 SVGAGI (reference sequence). This CDR3 has 14 amino acids. The CDR3 DNA follows: TGTGCCAGCAGTTACAGTCCGAGCTCCTACGAGCAGTACGTC. It yields the protein CASSYSPSSYEQYV.

V usage is TRBV6-6 and J usage is TRBJ2-7; perhaps TRBD2 as D (6 bases). This CDR3 spans 12 amino acids. From germline, CDR1 is MNHNY and CDR2 SVGAGI (reference sequence). Trimming left V 2 bases short and J 7 bases short, with 9 bases between. CDR3 DNA sequence: TGTGCCAGCAGTTACGGGGGGAGAGAGCAGTACGTC. It encodes CASSYGGREQYV.

Turning to this clone: Germline and junction disagree at one end, which may indicate a read error. V is TRBV6-5 and J is TRBJ1-1; 8 nucleotides agree with TRBD1. CDR3 size: 15 residues. Germline V gene sequence: CDR1 MNHEY, CDR2 SVGAGI. CDR3 sequence (DNA): TGTGCCAGCAGTAACTCCGGGACAGGTAGAACTGAAGCTTTCTTT. Amino acid sequence: CASSNSGTGRTEAFF.

This clone was seen a few times. V is TRBV30 and J is TRBJ1-6; 9 positions agree with TRBD1. Losses at the gene ends were 3 bases for V and 5 bases for J; bases not matched to a gene: 5. Germline V gene data show CDR1 as GTSNPN and CDR2 as SVGIG (reference sequence). The CDR3 extends over 15 amino acids. CDR3 loop: CAWRGDRANNSPLHF. The CDR3 coding sequence is TGTGCCTGGAGGGGGGACAGGGCTAATAATTCACCCCTCCACTTT.

Of note for this clone: The sample carries other DNA sequences with the same CDR3. The chain recombines TRBV6-2 or TRBV6-3 with TRBJ1-2; maybe TRBD1 (5 bases). The CDR3 is made up of 16 amino acids. The germline gives CDR1 MNHEY, CDR2 SVGEGT. V lost 0 bases and J 2 bases, leaving 13 bases between the germline ends. CDR3 in amino acids: CASSYSRSGTNYGYTF. CDR3 DNA sequence: TGTGCCAGCAGTTACTCGAGAAGCGGGACCAACTATGGCTACACCTTC.

This chain links TRBV29-1 with TRBJ1-4; tentatively, D is TRBD1 (5 bases). Trimming left V 4 bases short and J 5 bases short, with 11 bases between. CDR3 length: 13 amino acids. CDR1 and CDR2 (germline): SQVTM, ANQGSEA. For the CDR3, the DNA is TGCAGCGTTGGATTGGCAGGGAATGAAAAACTGTTTTTT. The encoded protein is CSVGLAGNEKLFF.

The chain has TRBV18 and TRBJ1-2, with D possibly being TRBD1 (6 bases). Trimming took off 0 bases at V and 7 bases at J, with 15 bases between the two ends. The CDR3 loop spans 15 amino acids. In germline, CDR1 is KGHSH, CDR2 LQKENI. This CDR3 reads CASSPPLTGSGGYTF. CDR3 nucleotides: TGTGCCAGCTCACCACCCCTCACAGGGTCGGGTGGCTACACCTTC.

Concerning this clone itself: At the DNA level, this CDR3 is encoded by other sequences in the same sample as well. The gene calls are TRBV30 and TRBJ2-7; the D is unclear. Looked up from germline, CDR1 is GTSNPN and CDR2 is SVGIG (reference sequence). The V end was cut by 0 bases, the J end by 4 bases, with 7 bases between. There are 12 residues in the CDR3. This CDR3 reads CAWSVLKYEQYF. The CDR3 nucleotides read TGTGCCTGGAGTGTACTGAAATACGAGCAGTACTTC.

V usage is TRBV19 and J usage is TRBJ1-5; tentatively, D is TRBD1 (5 bases). The CDR3 runs to 13 residues. V was shortened by 4 bases and J by 5 bases, with 9 bases between the two germline ends. Germline V gene data show CDR1 as LNHDA and CDR2 as SQIVND (reference sequence). This CDR3 reads CASSTTDYQPQHF. CDR3 bases: TGTGCCAGTAGTACGACAGATTATCAGCCCCAGCATTTT.

This sequence joins TRBV12-3 or TRBV12-4 and TRBJ1-5, with a possible D match to TRBD1 (6 bases). CDR3 length: 13 residues. V dropped 3 bases and J dropped 5 bases, with 8 bases sitting between them. In DNA, the CDR3 is TGTGCCAGCAGTTTTACAGGGTATCAGCCCCAGCATTTT. It yields the protein CASSFTGYQPQHF.

The chain combines TRBV28 with TRBJ2-5, with 12 positions matching TRBD2. The CDR3 sequence is 15 residues long. The ends lost 6 bases at V and 7 bases at J; junction bases unmatched: 9. CDR1 is MDHEN and CDR2 is SYDVKM in the germline V gene. The CDR3 sequence is CASRTGASGGGTQYF. Written as DNA, the CDR3 is TGTGCCAGCAGGACCGGGGCTAGCGGGGGGGGGACCCAGTACTTC.

This clone was seen only a few times. This chain links TRBV5-1 with TRBJ1-1; 7 nucleotides line up with TRBD1. CDR3 length: 13 amino acids. Trimming removed 3 bases from V and 7 bases from J; junction bases left unmatched: 6. Looked up from germline, CDR1 is SGHRS and CDR2 is YFSETQ. The CDR3: CASSWGQSVEAFF. In DNA, the CDR3 is TGCGCCAGCAGCTGGGGACAGAGTGTTGAAGCTTTCTTT.

The genes are TRBV6-1 and TRBJ2-1; D not resolved. The CDR3 length is 12 residues. Germline-derived CDR1 and CDR2 are MNHNS and SASEGT. The V gene lost 2 bases and the J gene lost 13 bases, with 12 bases spanning the gap. As DNA, the CDR3 is TGTGCCAGCAGTGAATTGGGCCACACCCAGTTCTTC. It specifies CASSELGHTQFF.

This clone has only one observation. The chain carries TRBV28 and TRBJ1-1, with D maybe TRBD1 (5 bases). Trimming took 7 bases from V and 1 from J, leaving 19 bases between them. The CDR3 consists of 16 residues. Germline CDR1 reads MDHEN; CDR2 reads SYDVKM. CDR3 residues: CASTFGGAGRNTEAFF. CDR3 coding DNA: TGTGCCAGCACCTTCGGAGGGGCAGGGAGGAACACTGAAGCTTTCTTT.

The V and J genes are TRBV27 and TRBJ1-2; TRBD1 agrees at 8 bases. From germline, CDR1 is MNHEY and CDR2 SMNVEV (reference sequence). The CDR3 loop spans 15 amino acids. With V trimmed by 5 bases and J by 7 bases, 12 bases remained unmatched. In DNA form, the CDR3 reads TGTGCCAGCAGTACTACCTTGACAGGGGTGGGTGGCTACACCTTC. It yields the protein CASSTTLTGVGGYTF.

The chain combines TRBV12-5 with TRBJ2-3, with D tentatively TRBD1 (5 bases). V gave up 3 bases and J gave up 0 bases, with 7 bases separating them. CDR1 is LGHNT and CDR2 is FRNRAP in the germline V gene. The CDR3 is 14 residues long. CDR3 nucleotides: TGTGCTAGTGGTTTTGCAGGGAGCACAGATACGCAGTATTTT. It is translated as CASGFAGSTDTQYF.